This T cell receptor (beta chain) was observed in a study of T cells in Graves' hyperthyroidism and ophthalmopathy. This clonotype showed up just a few times. The antigen is not known. Regions amplified from RNA transcripts were the TCR beta CDR3 regions. Researchers ran a first-round RT-PCR on the TCR CDR3 using the HTBI primer set. A single record per CDR3 protein comes from TCRdb applying MiXCR to the multiplex PCR reads. Seen here are about 250,000 distinct CDR3 sequences, approximately 21% observed once, and the top ten hold around 62%. In making diagnoses, clinical symptoms, serum thyroxine and TRAb, thyroid ultrasound and orbital computed tomography were all used. General observations from the study: Ophthalmopathy onset followed model prediction by a median roughly 6.5 months.

CDR3 length equals 16 residues. In germline, CDR1 is WSHSY, CDR2 SAAADI. With V trimmed by 11 bases and J by 1 base, 12 bases remained unmatched. The chain is built from TRBV10-2 and TRBJ2-7; 12 nucleotides align to TRBD2. Sequencing was performed on blood. The source of this sequence is a man younger than 45 with Graves' ophthalmopathy. DNA of the CDR3: TGCGCCTCGCGCGGTAGAGGACTAGCGGGATCCTACGAGCAGTACTTC. It codes for CASRGRGLAGSYEQYF.